These T cell receptor beta chains were read from a single sample in a study of blood T cell repertoires in COVID-19. The data were produced by immunoSEQ multiplex PCR, yet TCRdb's version contains in-frame clones alone and is incomplete. Here the sample spans around 140,000 clones, about 92% being singletons. The sequenced sample consisted of peripheral blood. These receptors originate from a human donor in a cohort sampled during active COVID-19. Both conserved end residues are part of each CDR3. Fields, in order: CDR3 length, V gene, CDR3 protein.

>15|TRBV19
CASSVSGGTYNEQFF
>16|TRBV7-3
CASSFAPRGASGELFF
>13|TRBV5-8
CASSLRQGYGYTF
>14|TRBV5-8
CASRPNRGYNEQFF
>15|TRBV9
CASSSSPGNTDTQYF
>14|TRBV2
CASSEWGHTGELFF
>15|TRBV21-1
CASSTPGGGETEAFF
>14|TRBV11-2
CASSLAGDNYGYTF
>14|TRBV5-4
CASSFTGGNSPLHF
>16|TRBV6-1
CASSEFSRPITGELFF
>15|TRBV6-1
CASSEQDAGVTEAFF
>15|TRBV6-5
CASRTVQGPSQPQHF
>15|TRBV19
CASSPRGQGDYGYTF
>15|TRBV6-2/TRBV6-3
CASSPLGEVSYEQYF
>13|TRBV5-1
CASSVRDRGILFF
>14|TRBV7-8
CASSLGTSWETQYF
>14|TRBV7-9
CASSPPGYRTEAFF
>15|TRBV5-4
CASSLAGGGTDTQYF
>15|TRBV9
CASSTLPGGDYGYTF
>14|TRBV19
CASSMIGTIDEQFF
>15|TRBV11-2
CASSTRTGVGYEQYF
>14|TRBV4-3
CASSPRTGNQPQHF
>14|TRBV10-3
CAISAQGTNYGYTF
>14|TRBV19
CASSIDLNRVEQYF
>15|TRBV7-3
CASSLRTGQQETQYF
>14|TRBV27
CASSLGRGRQPQHF